Following are 11 T cell receptor beta chains from one sample sequenced in a study of Graves' ophthalmopathy and Graves' hyperthyroidism. TCR beta CDR3 regions were amplified from RNA transcripts. Investigators did first-round RT-PCR with HTBI primers, then second-round multiplex PCR. TCRdb re-called the multiplex PCR reads through MiXCR, storing one row per CDR3 protein. The top ten clones hold roughly 3% of a sample with hundreds of thousands of distinct CDR3 sequences, approximately 21% of them seen once. The sequencing sample was made of peripheral blood. The receptors stem from a woman aged 18-29 years with stable Graves' hyperthyroidism.

This clonotype was counted many times. The chain uses TRBV20-1 and TRBJ2-7, with 8 nucleotides matching TRBD2. Germline V gene data show CDR1 as DFQATT and CDR2 as SNEGSKA (reference sequence). The V segment lost 0 bases and the J segment 5 bases; nucleotides outside the gene matches: 6. This CDR3 is 14 amino acids long. DNA for the CDR3: TGCAGTGCTAGAGATTATCGCGGGAGGAACGAGCAGTACTTC. Its translation is CSARDYRGRNEQYF.

This clonotype was counted ten times or more. The rearrangement uses TRBV6-2 or TRBV6-3 and TRBJ2-2; 13 nucleotides match TRBD2. CDR1 is MNHEY and CDR2 is SVGEGT in the germline V gene. The ends lost 6 bases at V and 4 bases at J; junction bases unmatched: 5. The CDR3 has 16 amino acids. Here the CDR3 reads CASSGGLAGATGELFF. The CDR3, as DNA: TGTGCCAGCAGCGGCGGACTAGCGGGAGCCACCGGGGAGCTGTTTTTT.

This sequence joins TRBV6-2 or TRBV6-3 and TRBJ1-2; 7 nucleotides match TRBD1. The CDR3 has 15 residues. V trimming: 4 bases; J trimming: 7 bases; junction bases outside the gene matches: 12. Germline V gene data show CDR1 as MNHEY and CDR2 as SVGEGT. CDR3 DNA: TGTGCCAGCAGTTTAGACAGGGTATGGTTGGGTGGCTACACCTTC. It encodes CASSLDRVWLGGYTF.

This clonotype was observed many times. The CDR3, as DNA: TGTGCCAGCAGTTACCGAGAGGCTCCCACAGATACGCAGTATTTT. It specifies CASSYREAPTDTQYF. The chain carries TRBV28 and TRBJ2-3; D remains ambiguous. Germline V gene sequence: CDR1 MDHEN, CDR2 SYDVKM. CDR3 size: 15 residues. V lost 4 bases and J 2 bases, leaving 13 bases between the germline ends.

This clonotype has ten or more counts. The DNA of the CDR3 is TGCAGCGTAAGACAGGCGAGCTCCTACGAGCAGTACTTC. Protein: CSVRQASSYEQYF. The chain combines TRBV29-1 with TRBJ2-7; D may be TRBD1 (6 bases). CDR1 and CDR2 (germline): SQVTM, ANQGSEA. This CDR3 has 13 amino acids. V was clipped by 6 bases and J by 0 bases, with 12 bases between them.

This clonotype was seen at least ten times. Given a much more abundant clone one base away, this may be a read error. The DNA of the CDR3 is TGTGCCAGCAATGAACAGACTGCTTACGAGCAGTACTTC. This encodes CASNEQTAYEQYF. This rearrangement joins TRBV25-1 to TRBJ2-7; D not certain. The CDR3 length is 13 residues. Germline V CDR1 and CDR2: MGHDK, SYGVNS.

This clonotype appeared a single time. The J gene is TRBJ2-7, the V gene TRBV6-1, with 8 bases identical to TRBD2. J lost 4 bases, V lost 5 bases, and 7 bases had no gene match. Germline-derived CDR1 and CDR2 are MNHNS and SASEGT. The CDR3 covers 14 residues. The CDR3 here is CASSRRGGGYEQYF. The CDR3 DNA sequence: TGTGCCAGCAGTAGACGGGGGGGTGGATACGAGCAGTACTTC.

This clonotype showed up many times. J is TRBJ2-7 and V is TRBV2; 10 positions agree with TRBD2. Germline values: CDR1 SNHLY, CDR2 FYNNEI. CDR3 length: 16 amino acids. Losses at the gene ends were 1 base for V and 6 bases for J; bases not matched to a gene: 9. This CDR3 is CASSEGSGGALREQYF. The DNA of the CDR3 is TGTGCCAGCAGTGAAGGGAGCGGGGGGGCCCTCCGCGAGCAGTACTTC. Full variable domain (outside the CDR3, taken from reference TRBV2 and TRBJ2-7): EPEVTQTPSHQVTQMGQEVILRCVPISNHLYFYWYRQILGQKVEFLVSFYNNEISEKSEIFDDQFSVERPDGSNFTLKIRSTKLEDSAMYFCASSEGSGGALREQYFGPGTRLTVT.

This clonotype has more than one count but fewer than ten. The gene calls are TRBV5-1 and TRBJ2-2; 10 bases map to TRBD2. The CDR3 sequence is 15 residues long. Trimming at V came to 3 bases and at J to 3 bases, leaving 2 bases not matched to a gene. CDR1 is SGHRS and CDR2 is YFSETQ in the germline V gene. The CDR3, as DNA: TGCGCCAGCAGCTCGGGACTAGCGTACACCGGGGAGCTGTTTTTT. Its translation is CASSSGLAYTGELFF.

This clonotype has ten or more counts. The chain employs TRBV30 and TRBJ2-7; D is tentatively TRBD1 or TRBD2 (6 bases each). Germline V lookup: CDR1 GTSNPN, CDR2 SVGIG (reference sequence). V was shortened by 4 bases and J by 3 bases, with 19 bases between the two germline ends. The CDR3 has 15 amino acids. The CDR3 loop reads CAWKPLLGGSYEQYF. CDR3 sequence (DNA): TGTGCCTGGAAGCCCCTACTAGGGGGGAGCTACGAGCAGTACTTC.

This rearrangement joins TRBV19 to TRBJ1-1, with D perhaps matching TRBD1 (5 bases). Germline V gene data show CDR1 as LNHDA and CDR2 as SQIVND (reference sequence). This CDR3 is 16 amino acids long. The germline V and J ends were trimmed by 4 bases and 1 base, with 16 bases remaining between them. The CDR3 nucleotides are TGTGCCAGTAGTAAGGCGGGGGTGAGGAAGAACACTGAAGCTTTCTTT. Translated, it gives CASSKAGVRKNTEAFF. Filled out from reference TRBV19 and TRBJ1-1, the complete variable domain reads DGGITQSPKYLFRKEGQNVTLSCEQNLNHDAMYWYRQDPGQGLRLIYYSQIVNDFQKGDIAEGYSVSREKKESFPLTVTSAQKNPTAFYLCASSKAGVRKNTEAFFGQGTRLTVV.